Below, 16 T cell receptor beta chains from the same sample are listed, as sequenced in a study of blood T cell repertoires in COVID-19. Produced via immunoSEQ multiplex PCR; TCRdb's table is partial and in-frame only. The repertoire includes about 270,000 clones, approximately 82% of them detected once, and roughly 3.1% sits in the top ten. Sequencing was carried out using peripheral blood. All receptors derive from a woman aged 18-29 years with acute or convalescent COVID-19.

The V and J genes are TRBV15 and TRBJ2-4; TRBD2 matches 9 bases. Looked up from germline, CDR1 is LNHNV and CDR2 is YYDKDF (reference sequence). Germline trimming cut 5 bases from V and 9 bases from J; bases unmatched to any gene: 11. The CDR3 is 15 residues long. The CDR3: CATSGKREDWAIQYF. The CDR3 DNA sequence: TGTGCCACCAGCGGAAAGCGGGAGGATTGGGCCATTCAGTACTTC. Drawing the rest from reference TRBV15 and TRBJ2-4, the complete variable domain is DAMVIQNPRYQVTQFGKPVTLSCSQTLNHNVMYWYQQKSSQAPKLLFHYYDKDFNNEADTPDNFQSRRPNTSFCFLDIRSPGLGDTAMYLCATSGKREDWAIQYFGAGTRLSVL.

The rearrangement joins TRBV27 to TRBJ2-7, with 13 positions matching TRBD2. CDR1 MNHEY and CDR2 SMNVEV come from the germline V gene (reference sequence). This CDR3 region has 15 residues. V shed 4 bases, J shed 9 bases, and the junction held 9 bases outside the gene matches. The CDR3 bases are TGTGCCAGCAGTTGGGGGACTAGCGGGAAAAATGGGCAGTACTTC. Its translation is CASSWGTSGKNGQYF.

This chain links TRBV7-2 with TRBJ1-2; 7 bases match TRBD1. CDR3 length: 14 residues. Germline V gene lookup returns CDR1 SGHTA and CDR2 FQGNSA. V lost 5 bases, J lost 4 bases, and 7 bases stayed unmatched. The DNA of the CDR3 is TGTGCCAGCAGCGTGCATAGGGACAGCTATGGCTACACCTTC. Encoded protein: CASSVHRDSYGYTF.

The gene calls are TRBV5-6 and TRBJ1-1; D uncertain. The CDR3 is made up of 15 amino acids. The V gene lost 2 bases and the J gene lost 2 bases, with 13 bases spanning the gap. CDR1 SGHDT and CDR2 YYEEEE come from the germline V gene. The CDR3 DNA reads TGTGCCAGCAGCTTCTACCCCAGGCGTAACACTGAAGCTTTCTTT. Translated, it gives CASSFYPRRNTEAFF.

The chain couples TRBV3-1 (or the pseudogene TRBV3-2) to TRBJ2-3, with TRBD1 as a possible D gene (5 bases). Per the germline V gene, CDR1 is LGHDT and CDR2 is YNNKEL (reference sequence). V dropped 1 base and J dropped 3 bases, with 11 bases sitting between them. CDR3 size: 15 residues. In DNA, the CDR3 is TGTGCCAGCAGCCAAGGTGACAGAAGGACAGATACGCAGTATTTT. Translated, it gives CASSQGDRRTDTQYF.

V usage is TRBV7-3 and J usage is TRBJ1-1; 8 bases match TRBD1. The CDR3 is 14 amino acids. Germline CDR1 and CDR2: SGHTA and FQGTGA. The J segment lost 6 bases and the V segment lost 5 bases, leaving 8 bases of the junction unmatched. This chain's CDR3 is CASSHQGARAEAFF. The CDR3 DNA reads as TGTGCCAGCAGCCACCAGGGGGCGCGAGCTGAAGCTTTCTTT.

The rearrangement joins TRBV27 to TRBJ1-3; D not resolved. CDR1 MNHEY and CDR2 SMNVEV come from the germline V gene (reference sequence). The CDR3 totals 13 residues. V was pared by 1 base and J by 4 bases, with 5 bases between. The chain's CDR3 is CASSLFLGNTIYF. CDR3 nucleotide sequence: TGTGCCAGCAGTTTATTTCTCGGAAACACCATATATTTT.

Here the CDR3 reads CSAKGGSNQPQHF. The CDR3 region has the DNA TGCAGCGCAAAGGGAGGGAGCAATCAGCCCCAGCATTTT. This chain connects TRBV29-1 to TRBJ1-5, with no clear D. Germline CDR1 reads SQVTM; CDR2 reads ANQGSEA. Trimming cost V 7 bases and J 1 base, with 11 bases left between them. The CDR3 is 13 residues long.

The CDR3 here is CASSPQAGGGRAYEQYF. CDR3 bases: TGTGCCAGCAGCCCACAGGCCGGGGGCGGGAGGGCCTACGAGCAGTACTTC. The rearrangement joins TRBV9 to TRBJ2-7, with 9 bases aligning to TRBD2. CDR1 is SGDLS, CDR2 YYNGEE, per germline. V lost 4 bases to trimming and J lost 2 bases; unmatched junction nucleotides: 13. The CDR3 consists of 17 residues. The full variable domain, its missing parts supplied by reference TRBV9 and TRBJ2-7, is DSGVTQTPKHLITATGQRVTLRCSPRSGDLSVYWYQQSLDQGLQFLIQYYNGEERAKGNILERFSAQQFPDLHSELNLSSLELGDSALYFCASSPQAGGGRAYEQYFGPGTRLTVT.

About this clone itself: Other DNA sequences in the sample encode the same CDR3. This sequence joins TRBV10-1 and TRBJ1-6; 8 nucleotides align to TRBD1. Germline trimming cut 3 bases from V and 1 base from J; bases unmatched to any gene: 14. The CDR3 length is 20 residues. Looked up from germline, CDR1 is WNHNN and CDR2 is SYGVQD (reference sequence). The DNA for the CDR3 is TGCGCCAGCAGTGAAATGACAGGGGAGGGTGAGGGTTCCTATAATTCACCCCTCCACTTT. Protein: CASSEMTGEGEGSYNSPLHF.

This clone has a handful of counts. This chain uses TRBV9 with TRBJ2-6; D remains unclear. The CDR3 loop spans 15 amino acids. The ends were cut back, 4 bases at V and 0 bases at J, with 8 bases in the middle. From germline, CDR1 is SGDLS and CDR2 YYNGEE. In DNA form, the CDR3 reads TGTGCCAGCAGCAAACATCACTCTGGGGCCAACGTCCTGACTTTC. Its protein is CASSKHHSGANVLTF.

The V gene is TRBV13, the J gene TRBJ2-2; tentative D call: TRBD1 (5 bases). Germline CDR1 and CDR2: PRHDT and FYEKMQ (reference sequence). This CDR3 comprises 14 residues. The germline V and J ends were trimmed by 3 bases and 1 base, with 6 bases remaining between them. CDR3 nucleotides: TGTGCCAGCAGCTTTACAGGGAACACCGGGGAGCTGTTTTTT. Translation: CASSFTGNTGELFF.

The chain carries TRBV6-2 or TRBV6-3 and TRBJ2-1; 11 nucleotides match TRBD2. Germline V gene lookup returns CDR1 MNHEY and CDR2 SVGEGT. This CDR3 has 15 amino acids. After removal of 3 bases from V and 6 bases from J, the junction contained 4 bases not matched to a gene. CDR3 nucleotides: TGTGCCAGCAGTTATAGACTAGCGGGGCTCAATGAGCAGTTCTTC. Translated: CASSYRLAGLNEQFF.

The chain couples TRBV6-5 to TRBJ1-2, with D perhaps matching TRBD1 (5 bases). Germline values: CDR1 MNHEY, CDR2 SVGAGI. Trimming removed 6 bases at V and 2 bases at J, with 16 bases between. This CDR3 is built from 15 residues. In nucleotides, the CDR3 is TGTGCCAGCAGCCCGGGGGGGACCGTCAACTATGGCTACACCTTC. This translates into CASSPGGTVNYGYTF.

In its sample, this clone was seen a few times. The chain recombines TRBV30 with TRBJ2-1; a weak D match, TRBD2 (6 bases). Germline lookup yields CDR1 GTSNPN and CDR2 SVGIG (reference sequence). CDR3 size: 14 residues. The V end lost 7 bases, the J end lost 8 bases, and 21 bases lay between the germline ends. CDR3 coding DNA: TGTGCCTTGATGGGAAACTTCGGCGGGGATGAGCAGTTCTTC. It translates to CALMGNFGGDEQFF.

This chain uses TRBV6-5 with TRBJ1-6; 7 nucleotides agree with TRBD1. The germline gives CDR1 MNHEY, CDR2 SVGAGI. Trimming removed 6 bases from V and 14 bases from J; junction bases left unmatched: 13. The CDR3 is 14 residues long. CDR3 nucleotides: TGTGCCAGCAGCTTAGGGTTGCCCGGGACAGCCCTCCACTTT. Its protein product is CASSLGLPGTALHF.